Listed here are 25 T cell receptor beta chains from one sample, sequenced in a study of CD8+CD57+ T cells in acquired aplastic anemia. All sequencing subjects had displayed CD8+CD57+ cell expansion on flow cytometry. Profiling of TCR beta VDJ combinations and CDR3 sequences used genomic DNA as template. In TCRdb, the reads were re-called with MiXCR into one record per CDR3 protein. The sample has hundreds of thousands of distinct CDR3 sequences; more than 40% are singletons. Sequences were obtained from sorted CD4+, CD8+, or CD8+CD57+ T cells (not recorded which) from PBMCs. These TCRs come from a human donor with aplastic anemia.

This clonotype showed up just a few times. The chain recombines TRBV3-1 with TRBJ2-3, with 9 bases that match TRBD1. V lost 4 bases and J lost 2; bases outside the gene matches: 7. CDR3 size: 16 residues. Germline CDR1 and CDR2: LGHDT and YNNKEL (reference sequence). CDR3 in amino acids: CASSPTGGEITDTQYF. CDR3 in DNA: TGTGCCAGCAGCCCTACAGGGGGCGAGATCACAGATACGCAGTATTTT.

This clonotype was recorded many times. The CDR3, as DNA: TGTGCCAGCAGCACCGACGTCCTAGCGGCAATTGGAAATACCTACGAGCAGTACTTC. The encoded protein is CASSTDVLAAIGNTYEQYF. This chain uses TRBV7-9 with TRBJ2-7, with TRBD2 identical over 7 bases. The CDR3 is 19 residues long. The V and J ends lost 5 bases and 2 bases, in that order; junction bases with no gene match: 21. Germline CDR1 SEHNR, CDR2 FQNEAQ (reference sequence).

The sample holds many counts of this clonotype. CDR3 nucleotides: TGCAGCGCCGGGACTAGCGGCGATGTGAGTGAGCAGTTCTTC. It translates to CSAGTSGDVSEQFF. The chain links TRBV29-1 to TRBJ2-1; 11 bases are a match to TRBD2. Germline V CDR1 and CDR2: SQVTM, ANQGSEA. Losses at the gene ends were 7 bases for V and 9 bases for J; bases not matched to a gene: 11. The CDR3 is 14 amino acids.

This clonotype was counted many times. V and J are TRBV9 and TRBJ2-7; D is uncertain. Germline V lookup: CDR1 SGDLS, CDR2 YYNGEE. The V gene lost 0 bases and the J gene lost 0 bases, with 4 bases spanning the gap. The CDR3 runs to 13 residues. CDR3 in amino acids: CASSVDASYEQYF. In DNA, the CDR3 is TGTGCCAGCAGCGTAGACGCCTCCTACGAGCAGTACTTC. Full variable domain (outside the CDR3, taken from reference TRBV9 and TRBJ2-7): DSGVTQTPKHLITATGQRVTLRCSPRSGDLSVYWYQQSLDQGLQFLIQYYNGEERAKGNILERFSAQQFPDLHSELNLSSLELGDSALYFCASSVDASYEQYFGPGTRLTVT.

The chain recombines TRBV15 with TRBJ1-2; tentative D call: TRBD1 (6 bases). The CDR3 runs 16 residues. Germline CDR1 LNHNV, CDR2 YYDKDF (reference sequence). Trimming stripped 4 bases from V and 2 bases from J, with 17 bases between. In DNA form, the CDR3 reads TGTGCCACCAGCAAAACCGCAGGGGACATAAACTATGGCTACACCTTC. It translates to CATSKTAGDINYGYTF.

This clonotype has ten or more counts. The rearrangement uses TRBV7-9 and TRBJ2-5; D is tentatively TRBD1 or TRBD2 (5 bases each). The CDR3 totals 14 residues. Trimming removed 2 bases at V and 5 bases at J, with 12 bases between. Germline V gene lookup returns CDR1 SEHNR and CDR2 FQNEAQ (reference sequence). CDR3 in DNA: TGTGCCAGCAGCTTACCGTTAGGGGACGAGACCCAGTACTTC. Its translation: CASSLPLGDETQYF.

This clonotype was detected many times. The CDR3 DNA follows: TGTGCCAGCAGCCAAGATGGCGGGGGCGGGGCAGATACGCAGTATTTT. This translates into CASSQDGGGGADTQYF. The chain combines TRBV4-2 with TRBJ2-3; TRBD2 is a possible D gene (7 bases). V was trimmed by 0 bases and J by 4 bases, leaving 14 bases between them. CDR1 and CDR2 from the germline V gene are LGHNA and YNFKEQ. The CDR3 has 16 residues.

Of note for this clonotype: Compared with germline, one end of the junction differs, possibly owing to a read error. V and J are TRBV7-9 and TRBJ1-1; D gene ambiguous. Germline values: CDR1 SEHNR, CDR2 FQNEAQ (reference sequence). The CDR3 is 14 amino acids. CDR3 DNA: TGTACCAGCAGCTTTAAGGAGGAGAACACTGAAGCTTTCTTT. This encodes CTSSFKEENTEAFF.

This clonotype was seen ten or more times. This chain uses TRBV7-8 with TRBJ2-7; 11 nucleotides agree with TRBD1. V trimming: 7 bases; J trimming: 6 bases; junction bases outside the gene matches: 5. This CDR3 has 13 amino acids. Germline-derived CDR1 and CDR2 are SGHVS and FQNEAQ. The CDR3 DNA follows: TGTGCCAGCAATGGACAGGGGGCGGGCGAGCAGTACTTC. This sequence encodes CASNGQGAGEQYF. Based on the CDR3 plus reference TRBV7-8 and TRBJ2-7, the full variable domain is GAGVSQSPRYKVAKRGQDVALRCDPISGHVSLFWYQQALGQGPEFLTYFQNEAQLDKSGLPSDRFFAERPEGSVSTLKIQRTQQEDSAVYLCASNGQGAGEQYFGPGTRLTVT.

At least ten counts were recorded for this clonotype. The chain has TRBV19 and TRBJ1-2; no reliable D call. V lost 3 bases, J lost 1 base, and 12 bases lay in between. The CDR3 spans 15 residues. Germline CDR1 LNHDA, CDR2 SQIVND (reference sequence). The CDR3: CASSIMGSYNYGYTF. The CDR3 DNA sequence: TGTGCCAGTAGTATCATGGGCAGTTATAACTATGGCTACACCTTC.

This clonotype came up many times. The chain links TRBV20-1 to TRBJ2-7; D is tentatively TRBD1 or TRBD2 (5 bases each). The CDR3 covers 13 residues. Germline lookup yields CDR1 DFQATT and CDR2 SNEGSKA (reference sequence). Trimming stripped 5 bases from V and 3 bases from J, with 14 bases between. The CDR3 region has the DNA TGCAGTGCTGACGGGACCCCTTTCTACGAGCAGTACTTC. Protein sequence: CSADGTPFYEQYF.

Points on this clonotype: With a much larger clone just one base away, this may be a read error. The chain is built from TRBV14 and TRBJ1-1; 7 bases match TRBD1. With V trimmed by 4 bases and J by 4 bases, 9 bases remained unmatched. The germline V gene encodes CDR1 SGHDN and CDR2 FVKESK. CDR3 size: 15 residues. The chain's CDR3 is CASSLMYQGGTEAFF. The CDR3 region has the DNA TGTGCCAGCAGCCTAATGTATCAGGGGGGCACTGAAGCTTTCTTT.

DNA for the CDR3: TGTGCCAGCAGCCCACTAGCGGGGGGGTCCTACAATGAGCAGTTCTTC. It codes for CASSPLAGGSYNEQFF. V usage is TRBV7-9 and J usage is TRBJ2-1; 13 nucleotides line up with TRBD2. V gave up 5 bases and J gave up 1 base; unmatched junction bases: 2. The CDR3 contains 16 residues. Germline CDR1 SEHNR, CDR2 FQNEAQ (reference sequence).

A note on this clonotype: The CDR3 does not close with the conserved phenylalanine or tryptophan, likely indicating a read error. The chain links TRBV7-8 to TRBJ1-2; D might be TRBD1 (5 bases). The CDR3 is 15 residues long. Germline V gene lookup returns CDR1 SGHVS and CDR2 FQNEAQ. V lost 5 bases, J lost 1 base, and 14 bases lay in between. The CDR3 sequence is CASSEGTANNYGYTL. The CDR3 nucleotides read TGTGCCAGCAGCGAAGGGACCGCGAATAACTATGGCTACACCCTC.

Points on this clonotype: A much larger clone lies one base from this, so it may be a read error. The J gene is TRBJ2-7, the V gene TRBV5-6; 11 positions match TRBD2. CDR3 length: 15 amino acids. The V gene's germline CDR1 is SGHDT and CDR2 YYEEEE. The CDR3 protein is CVSSSKLAGVFEQYF. The DNA of the CDR3 is TGTGTCAGCAGCTCGAAACTAGCGGGAGTATTCGAGCAGTACTTC.

This clonotype has just a few counts. The CDR3 DNA reads as TGTGCCAGCAGCCACTCGCGGGGCTACGAGCAGTACTTC. This sequence encodes CASSHSRGYEQYF. The chain couples TRBV5-4 to TRBJ2-7; maybe TRBD2 (6 bases). Germline values: CDR1 SGHNT, CDR2 YYREEE (reference sequence). V was cut by 4 bases and J by 3 bases, with 11 bases left in between. The CDR3 loop spans 13 amino acids.

The chain carries TRBV5-1 and TRBJ2-7, with TRBD1 identical over 7 bases. Germline values: CDR1 SGHRS, CDR2 YFSETQ. V was clipped by 4 bases and J by 0 bases; unmatched bases: 7. The CDR3 is 15 residues long. The CDR3 region is CASSTGTARSYEQYF. The CDR3 DNA sequence: TGCGCCAGCAGCACGGGGACAGCCCGCTCCTACGAGCAGTACTTC.

This rearrangement joins TRBV4-1 to TRBJ2-1; D unresolved. Per germline, CDR1 MGHRA and CDR2 YSYEKL. V was trimmed by 0 bases and J by 0 bases, leaving 12 bases between them. This CDR3 is built from 17 residues. In DNA form, the CDR3 reads TGCGCCAGCAGCCAAGAGTCTATTCAGAGCTCCTACAATGAGCAGTTCTTC. Protein: CASSQESIQSSYNEQFF.

This clonotype was picked up many times. This rearrangement joins TRBV15 to TRBJ2-7; no reliable D call. The germline gives CDR1 LNHNV, CDR2 YYDKDF (reference sequence). Trimming pared 5 bases from V and 5 bases from J, leaving 16 bases between. CDR3 length: 14 residues. The CDR3: CATSSRYRPDEQYF. Here the CDR3 DNA reads TGTGCCACCAGCTCGAGGTATCGGCCTGACGAGCAGTACTTC.

This clonotype was recorded at least ten times. The gene calls are TRBV11-2 and TRBJ1-2; D not resolved. The V end was cut by 1 base, the J end by 2 bases, with 5 bases between. The CDR3 extends over 13 amino acids. Germline lookup yields CDR1 SGHAT and CDR2 FQNNGV. The CDR3 loop reads CASSLGGNYGYTF. The DNA of the CDR3 is TGTGCCAGCAGCTTAGGGGGAAACTATGGCTACACCTTC.

This clonotype has only a few counts. J is TRBJ2-7 and V is TRBV10-3; D is perhaps TRBD1 or TRBD2 (5 bases each). Germline CDR1 ENHRY, CDR2 SYGVKD. This CDR3 region has 15 residues. Trimming left V 2 bases short and J 3 bases short, with 14 bases between. CDR3 nucleotides: TGTGCCATCAGTGAGATGAGTGGGGGAATCTACGAGCAGTACTTC. Amino acids: CAISEMSGGIYEQYF.

In its sample, this clonotype was seen many times. This chain joins TRBV11-2 and TRBJ2-2; unclear D gene. V was clipped by 3 bases and J by 4 bases, with 6 bases between them. This CDR3 spans 13 amino acids. Germline CDR1 reads SGHAT; CDR2 reads FQNNGV. The CDR3 DNA is TGTGCCAGCAGCTTCCCATTCACCGGGGAGCTGTTTTTT. The encoded protein is CASSFPFTGELFF.

This clonotype was counted once. The J gene is TRBJ1-2, the V gene TRBV7-8, with D possibly matching TRBD1 (5 bases). The CDR3 consists of 15 residues. The germline CDR1 and CDR2 sequences are SGHVS and FQNEAQ. V was cut by 9 bases and J by 0 bases, with 17 bases left in between. The CDR3 reads CASSILGVTNYGYTF. CDR3 nucleotides: TGTGCCAGTAGTATCCTAGGGGTAACTAACTATGGCTACACCTTC.

A few counts support this clonotype. The rearrangement joins TRBV7-2 to TRBJ2-7; the match to TRBD1 covers 9 bases. Germline V gene data show CDR1 as SGHTA and CDR2 as FQGNSA. This CDR3 region has 13 residues. V shed 5 bases and J 5 bases; nucleotides not matched to a gene: 4. The CDR3 spells CASSRTGEDEQYF. Written as DNA, the CDR3 is TGTGCCAGCAGCCGGACAGGGGAGGACGAGCAGTACTTC.

V gene TRBV7-9 combines with J gene TRBJ2-7; 11 bases agree with TRBD1. Unmatched junction bases numbered 5, after V lost 6 bases and J lost 7 bases. The germline CDR1 and CDR2 sequences are SEHNR and FQNEAQ (reference sequence). CDR3 length equals 13 residues. This chain's CDR3 is CASRPGTGGEQYF. The CDR3 nucleotides are TGTGCCAGCAGGCCCGGGACAGGGGGTGAGCAGTACTTC.